These T cell receptor beta chains were read from a single sample in a study of technical replicates of blood from a few donors. Measured with immunoSEQ multiplex PCR; TCRdb has only the in-frame clones, and not every one. The sample has about 100,000 clones, approximately 95% seen once. Sequencing input: T cells isolated from PBMCs. These receptors were obtained from a human donor in good health. The CDR3 runs from the conserved cysteine through the conserved F or W. The D gene is left open where the match is weak. Size is stated for part of the rows, as once, few or many counts, or as a class when the clone is expanded.

cdr3_aa	cdr3_nt	d_call	j_call	clone_size	cdr3_length	v_call
CASSLWQGGEKLFF	TGTGCCAGCAGTTTATGGCAGGGGGGCGAAAAACTGTTTTTT	TRBD1	TRBJ1-4	NA	14	TRBV28
CASSDGAGMGYNSPLHF	TGTGCCAGCAGTGATGGTGCGGGGATGGGTTATAATTCACCCCTCCACTTT	NA	TRBJ1-6	NA	17	TRBV6-1
CASSHRRGSGGLITDTQYF	TGCGCCAGCAGCCATCGGAGGGGATCAGGGGGCTTAATCACAGATACGCAGTATTTT	TRBD1	TRBJ2-3	NA	19	TRBV4-1
CASSDSQPQHF	TGTGCCAGCAGTGACTCGCAGCCCCAGCATTTT	NA	TRBJ1-5	NA	11	TRBV6-1
CATSRVTGGGTDTQYF	TGTGCCACCAGCAGAGTTACGGGGGGCGGCACAGATACGCAGTATTTT	NA	TRBJ2-3	NA	16	TRBV15
CASRLTGREQFF	TGTGCCAGCCGCCTGACAGGGCGAGAGCAGTTCTTC	TRBD1	TRBJ2-1	NA	12	TRBV5-4
CASTLAGDTEAFF	TGTGCCAGCACCCTAGCGGGGGATACTGAAGCTTTCTTT	NA	TRBJ1-1	NA	13	TRBV6-5
CASRDRDRGLREQYF	TGTGCCAGCAGGGACCGGGACAGGGGCCTTCGGGAGCAGTACTTC	TRBD1	TRBJ2-7	NA	15	TRBV28
CASSQAGGIPYEQYF	TGTGCCAGCAGCCAAGCGGGGGGTATCCCCTACGAGCAGTACTTC	TRBD2	TRBJ2-7	NA	15	TRBV2
CASSLGRGSYNEQFF	TGTGCCAGCAGTCTGGGCAGGGGGAGCTACAATGAGCAGTTCTTC	TRBD1	TRBJ2-1	NA	15	TRBV6-1
CASSRLAGGKDTQYF	TGTGCCAGCAGCAGACTAGCGGGAGGGAAAGATACGCAGTATTTT	TRBD2	TRBJ2-3	NA	15	TRBV27
CASSPWGDGYTF	TGCGCCAGCAGTCCTTGGGGGGATGGCTACACCTTC	NA	TRBJ1-2	once	12	TRBV10-2
CASSWVAGDVNEQFF	TGTGCCAGCAGTTGGGTAGCGGGAGACGTCAATGAGCAGTTCTTC	TRBD2	TRBJ2-1	NA	15	TRBV6-5
CASSLGDGGTEAFF	TGCGCCAGCAGCTTGGGGGACGGGGGCACTGAAGCTTTCTTT	NA	TRBJ1-1	NA	14	TRBV5-1
CASSLGGLAYDTQYF	TGTGCCAGCAGTTTAGGGGGACTAGCGTATGATACGCAGTATTTT	TRBD2	TRBJ2-3	NA	15	TRBV27
CASSALAGVYQETQYF	TGCGCCAGCAGCGCGCTAGCGGGGGTGTATCAAGAGACCCAGTACTTC	TRBD2	TRBJ2-5	NA	16	TRBV5-1
CASSLAPSGGARGEQFF	TGTGCCAGCAGCTTAGCCCCTAGCGGGGGGGCGAGGGGTGAGCAGTTCTTC	TRBD2	TRBJ2-1	NA	17	TRBV11-2
CASGPRGDGTDTQYF	TGTGCTAGTGGTCCCCGGGGGGATGGTACAGATACGCAGTATTTT	TRBD2	TRBJ2-3	NA	15	TRBV12-5
CASSRLETKNIQYF	TGCGCCAGCAGCCGTCTAGAAACCAAAAACATTCAGTACTTC	NA	TRBJ2-4	NA	14	TRBV5-1
CASSVDAGGPDTQYF	TGTGCCAGCAGCGTAGATGCGGGGGGGCCGGATACGCAGTATTTT	TRBD2	TRBJ2-3	NA	15	TRBV9
CASSLGTGDTGELFF	TGCGCCAGCAGCCTAGGGACAGGGGACACCGGGGAGCTGTTTTTT	TRBD1	TRBJ2-2	NA	15	TRBV4-1
CAREEGNGDTEAFF	TGTGCCAGGGAGGAGGGAAACGGAGACACTGAAGCTTTCTTT	NA	TRBJ1-1	NA	14	TRBV2
CASSARTGPAGEKLFF	TGTGCCAGCAGCGCCCGGACAGGCCCGGCGGGGGAAAAACTGTTTTTT	TRBD1	TRBJ1-4	NA	16	TRBV9
CASSMTQGEGYTF	TGTGCCAGTAGTATGACCCAGGGGGAGGGCTACACCTTC	TRBD1	TRBJ1-2	NA	13	TRBV19
CASSLRRGVNTEAFF	TGTGCCAGCAGCTTAAGACGGGGGGTGAACACTGAAGCTTTCTTT	NA	TRBJ1-1	NA	15	TRBV7-3
CASRPGQASNEKLFF	TGTGCCAGCAGACCCGGACAGGCCTCTAATGAAAAACTGTTTTTT	TRBD1	TRBJ1-4	NA	15	TRBV28
CASSVTLGEETQYF	TGTGCCAGCAGCGTAACCCTCGGGGAGGAGACCCAGTACTTC	NA	TRBJ2-5	NA	14	TRBV9
CASTISGEGEAFF	TGTGCCAGCACCATAAGCGGGGAGGGTGAAGCTTTCTTT	NA	TRBJ1-1	NA	13	TRBV6-1
CASSLLGPNEKLFF	TGTGCCAGCAGTTTGCTGGGGCCTAATGAAAAACTGTTTTTT	NA	TRBJ1-4	once	14	TRBV27
CASSALRGQESNEQFF	TGTGCCAGCAGCGCCCTTAGGGGGCAGGAGTCCAATGAGCAGTTCTTC	TRBD1	TRBJ2-1	NA	16	TRBV9
CASSLTPGLAGSSSYEQYF	TGTGCCAGCAGTCTAACACCGGGACTAGCGGGTTCAAGCTCCTACGAGCAGTACTTC	TRBD2	TRBJ2-7	NA	19	TRBV27
CASSAIGWTGGFHEQYF	TGTGCCAGCAGCGCCATCGGGTGGACAGGGGGCTTCCACGAGCAGTACTTC	TRBD1	TRBJ2-7	NA	17	TRBV7-8
CSVGRGESSTDTQYF	TGCAGCGTTGGCCGGGGGGAATCTAGCACAGATACGCAGTATTTT	TRBD2	TRBJ2-3	NA	15	TRBV29-1
CASSIDRRGFDSFNSPLHF	TGTGCCAGTAGTATAGATCGACGGGGGTTCGACTCCTTTAATTCACCCCTCCACTTT	NA	TRBJ1-6	NA	19	TRBV19
CARSLTLAGVTDTQYF	TGTGCCAGAAGCCTTACACTAGCGGGAGTCACAGATACGCAGTATTTT	TRBD2	TRBJ2-3	NA	16	TRBV5-3
CASSYRLAGTYNEQFF	TGTGCCAGCAGCTATAGACTAGCGGGAACATACAATGAGCAGTTCTTC	TRBD2	TRBJ2-1	NA	16	TRBV28
CASSLSQGGTYEQYF	TGTGCCAGCAGTTTATCACAGGGGGGGACCTACGAGCAGTACTTC	NA	TRBJ2-7	NA	15	TRBV27
CASSVRGTKGYEQFF	TGTGCCAGCAGCGTAAGGGGGACTAAGGGCTATGAGCAGTTCTTC	NA	TRBJ2-1	NA	15	TRBV9
CATRGRDTSSYEQYF	TGTGCCACCAGGGGCCGGGACACCAGCTCCTACGAGCAGTACTTC	NA	TRBJ2-7	once	15	TRBV10-3
CASSLTRGGFGGANVLTF	TGTGCCAGCAGCTTAACGCGGGGGGGTTTCGGTGGGGCCAACGTCCTGACTTTC	TRBD2	TRBJ2-6	NA	18	TRBV7-6
CASSAGLADTQYF	TGTGCCAGCAGCGCCGGACTAGCAGATACGCAGTATTTT	TRBD2	TRBJ2-3	NA	13	TRBV9
CASSREGNKAGDNSPLHF	TGTGCCAGTAGTAGGGAGGGAAACAAGGCCGGTGATAATTCACCCCTCCACTTT	NA	TRBJ1-6	NA	18	TRBV19
CASSREGITTEAFF	TGTGCCAGCAGCCGGGAGGGGATTACCACTGAAGCTTTCTTT	NA	TRBJ1-1	NA	14	TRBV14
CASRTYTNTEAFF	TGCGCCAGCCGGACATATACAAACACTGAAGCTTTCTTT	NA	TRBJ1-1	NA	13	TRBV4-1
CATSNYVNGAEAFF	TGTGCCACCAGCAACTATGTAAACGGGGCTGAAGCTTTCTTT	NA	TRBJ1-1	NA	14	TRBV15
CASSADRGFGYTF	TGTGCCAGCAGCGCAGACAGGGGGTTTGGCTACACCTTC	TRBD1	TRBJ1-2	few	13	TRBV7-6
CASSEPGLAGVVADTQYF	TGTGCCAGCAGTGAACCGGGACTAGCGGGAGTTGTGGCAGATACGCAGTATTTT	TRBD2	TRBJ2-3	NA	18	TRBV6-1
CAISVGGSPLHF	TGTGCCATCAGCGTCGGAGGTTCACCCCTCCACTTT	NA	TRBJ1-6	NA	12	TRBV10-3
CASSDPGTTLYNEQFF	TGTGCCAGCAGTGACCCCGGGACTACCCTCTACAATGAGCAGTTCTTC	TRBD2	TRBJ2-1	NA	16	TRBV2
CASSGAFNSPLHF	TGCGCCAGCAGTGGGGCCTTTAATTCACCCCTCCACTTT	NA	TRBJ1-6	NA	13	TRBV10-2
CASSPPGAAEQYF	TGTGCCAGCTCACCACCGGGGGCAGCGGAGCAGTACTTC	NA	TRBJ2-7	NA	13	TRBV18
CASRFRQGRNTEAFF	TGCGCCAGTCGCTTCCGACAGGGCCGGAACACTGAAGCTTTCTTT	TRBD1	TRBJ1-1	NA	15	TRBV5-1
CASSPRDRTYEQYF	TGTGCCAGCAGCCCACGGGACAGAACCTACGAGCAGTACTTC	TRBD1	TRBJ2-7	NA	14	TRBV11-2
CASRWGGKEDTQYF	TGTGCCAGCAGGTGGGGGGGAAAGGAGGATACGCAGTATTTT	TRBD2	TRBJ2-3	NA	14	TRBV7-9
CASSYNQDRNTEAFF	TGTGCCAGCAGTTACAATCAGGACAGAAACACTGAAGCTTTCTTT	NA	TRBJ1-1	NA	15	TRBV6-5
CASSASGGIADTQYF	TGTGCCAGCAGCGCTAGCGGGGGAATCGCAGATACGCAGTATTTT	TRBD2	TRBJ2-3	NA	15	TRBV9
CASSPGLEVADTQYF	TGTGCCAGCAGCCCCGGACTAGAGGTGGCAGATACGCAGTATTTT	TRBD2	TRBJ2-3	NA	15	TRBV9
CASSIRTKTSSSQETQYF	TGTGCCAGTAGTATTCGGACAAAGACTAGCAGCAGCCAAGAGACCCAGTACTTC	TRBD2	TRBJ2-5	NA	18	TRBV19